This T cell receptor (beta chain) was found in a study of CD8+ T cells in alopecia areata. RNA extraction and reverse transcription yielded cDNA as sequencing template. Sequencing was performed with immunoSEQ multiplex PCR; in TCRdb, only in-frame clones are kept and a portion is missing. The profile shows roughly 170,000 clones, about 60% of them singletons. CDR1 and CDR2 (germline): MNHNY, SVGAGI (reference sequence). Trimming pared 0 bases from V and 6 bases from J, leaving 10 bases between. The CDR3 runs to 14 residues. Noted treatment: oral pan-JAK inhibitor, 5-10 mg twice daily. This sequence was found in a human donor with alopecia areata. Sample: CD8+ T cells sorted from blood, taken at week 24, from a patient treated with tofacitinib. V is TRBV6-6 and J is TRBJ2-3; D may be TRBD2 (5 bases). The CDR3 DNA follows: TGTGCCAGCAGTTACTCAGGGTCGGGGGATACGCAGTATTTT. Translating it yields CASSYSGSGDTQYF.